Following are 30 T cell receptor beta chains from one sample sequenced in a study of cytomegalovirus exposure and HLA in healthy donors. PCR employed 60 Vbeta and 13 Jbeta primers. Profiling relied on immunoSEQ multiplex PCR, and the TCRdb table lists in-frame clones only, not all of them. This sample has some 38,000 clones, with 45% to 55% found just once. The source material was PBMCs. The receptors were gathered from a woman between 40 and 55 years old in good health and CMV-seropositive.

As DNA, the CDR3 is TGTGCCAGCAGCTTAGCCAGCGGGGGCCCCTACGAGCAGTACTTC. Protein sequence: CASSLASGGPYEQYF. The genes are TRBV11-2 and TRBJ2-7; 8 bases line up with TRBD2. J was trimmed by 2 bases and V by 1 base; bases with no gene match: 4. This CDR3 has 15 residues. Germline loops: CDR1 SGHAT, CDR2 FQNNGV.

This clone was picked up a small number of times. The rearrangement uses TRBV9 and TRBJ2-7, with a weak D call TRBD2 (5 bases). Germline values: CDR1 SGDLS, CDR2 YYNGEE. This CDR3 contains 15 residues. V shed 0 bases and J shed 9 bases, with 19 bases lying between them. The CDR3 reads CASSVGASLYDGQYF. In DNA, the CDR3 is TGTGCCAGCAGCGTAGGGGCTAGCCTCTACGATGGGCAGTACTTC. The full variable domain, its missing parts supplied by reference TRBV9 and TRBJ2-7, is DSGVTQTPKHLITATGQRVTLRCSPRSGDLSVYWYQQSLDQGLQFLIQYYNGEERAKGNILERFSAQQFPDLHSELNLSSLELGDSALYFCASSVGASLYDGQYFGPGTRLTVT.

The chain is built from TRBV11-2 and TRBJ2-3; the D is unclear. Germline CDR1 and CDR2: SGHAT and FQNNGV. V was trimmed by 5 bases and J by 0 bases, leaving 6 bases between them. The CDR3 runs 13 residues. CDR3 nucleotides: TGTGCCAGCAGCCCGACTAGCACAGATACGCAGTATTTT. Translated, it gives CASSPTSTDTQYF.

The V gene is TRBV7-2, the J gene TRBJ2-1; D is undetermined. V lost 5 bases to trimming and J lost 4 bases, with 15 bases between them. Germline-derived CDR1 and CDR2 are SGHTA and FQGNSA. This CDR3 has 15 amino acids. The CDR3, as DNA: TGTGCCAGCAGCCCGGCTAGAACGGGTTACAATGAGCAGTTCTTC. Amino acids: CASSPARTGYNEQFF.

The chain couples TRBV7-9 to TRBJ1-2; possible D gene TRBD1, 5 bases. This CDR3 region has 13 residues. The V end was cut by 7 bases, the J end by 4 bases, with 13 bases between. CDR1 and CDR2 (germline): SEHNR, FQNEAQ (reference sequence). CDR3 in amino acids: CASKPQGAYGYTF. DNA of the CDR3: TGTGCCAGCAAACCTCAGGGCGCCTATGGCTACACCTTC.

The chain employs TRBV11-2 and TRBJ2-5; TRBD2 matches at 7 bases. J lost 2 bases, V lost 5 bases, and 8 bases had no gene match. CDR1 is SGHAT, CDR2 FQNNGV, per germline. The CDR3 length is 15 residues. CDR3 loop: CASSRLAAVQETQYF. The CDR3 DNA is TGTGCCAGCAGCCGGCTAGCGGCGGTACAAGAGACCCAGTACTTC.

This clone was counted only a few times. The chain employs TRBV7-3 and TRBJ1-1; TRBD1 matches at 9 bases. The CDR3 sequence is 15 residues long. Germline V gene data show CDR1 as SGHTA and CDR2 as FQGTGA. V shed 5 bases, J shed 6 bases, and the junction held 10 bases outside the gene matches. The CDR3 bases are TGTGCCAGCAGCACCATGGGACAGGGATTGGCTGAAGCTTTCTTT. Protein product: CASSTMGQGLAEAFF.

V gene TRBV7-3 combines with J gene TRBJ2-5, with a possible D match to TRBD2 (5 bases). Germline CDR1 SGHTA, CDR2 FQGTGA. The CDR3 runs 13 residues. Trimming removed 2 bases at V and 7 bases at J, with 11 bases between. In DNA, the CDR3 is TGTGCCAGCAGCTTAGGGAGATCGGGGACCCAGTACTTC. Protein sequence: CASSLGRSGTQYF.

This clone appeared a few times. This CDR3 reads CASSLTGVRQETQYF. The DNA of the CDR3 is TGTGCCAGCAGTTTAACGGGAGTCCGGCAGGAGACCCAGTACTTC. V is TRBV28 and J is TRBJ2-5, with a weak D call TRBD2 (6 bases). The CDR3 has 15 amino acids. Germline values: CDR1 MDHEN, CDR2 SYDVKM. V lost 2 bases and J 5 bases, leaving 15 bases between the germline ends.

In nucleotides, the CDR3 is TGTGCCAGCAGCTTATGGACTGCGGGCGCTTTCTTT. Translated: CASSLWTAGAFF. V usage is TRBV5-6 and J usage is TRBJ1-1; D remains unclear. CDR1 SGHDT and CDR2 YYEEEE come from the germline V gene. The CDR3 is made up of 12 amino acids. V was shortened by 2 bases and J by 11 bases, with 13 bases between the two germline ends.

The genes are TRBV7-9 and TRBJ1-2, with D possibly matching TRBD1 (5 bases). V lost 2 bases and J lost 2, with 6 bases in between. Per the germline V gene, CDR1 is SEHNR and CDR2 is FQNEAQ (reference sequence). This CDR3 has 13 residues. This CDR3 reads CASSLQGNYGYTF. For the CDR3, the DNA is TGTGCCAGCAGCTTACAGGGCAACTATGGCTACACCTTC.

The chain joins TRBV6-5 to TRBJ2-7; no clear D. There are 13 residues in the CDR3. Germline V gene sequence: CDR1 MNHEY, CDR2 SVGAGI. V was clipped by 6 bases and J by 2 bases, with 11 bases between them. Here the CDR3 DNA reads TGTGCCAGCAGCCTTGGAGAAACCTACGAGCAGTACTTC. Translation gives CASSLGETYEQYF.

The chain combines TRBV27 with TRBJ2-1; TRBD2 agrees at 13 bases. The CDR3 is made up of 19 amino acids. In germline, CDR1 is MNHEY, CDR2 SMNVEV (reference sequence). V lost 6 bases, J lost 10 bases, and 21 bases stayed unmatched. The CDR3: CASSPSAPTTSGGPREQFF. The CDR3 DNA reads TGTGCCAGCAGCCCCTCAGCCCCCACGACTAGCGGGGGGCCCCGCGAGCAGTTCTTC.

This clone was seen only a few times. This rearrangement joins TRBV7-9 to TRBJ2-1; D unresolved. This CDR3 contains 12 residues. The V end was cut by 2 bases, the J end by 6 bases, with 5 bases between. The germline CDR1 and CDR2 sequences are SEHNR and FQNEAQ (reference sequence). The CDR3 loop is CASSLWPNEQFF. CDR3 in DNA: TGTGCCAGCAGCTTATGGCCCAATGAGCAGTTCTTC.

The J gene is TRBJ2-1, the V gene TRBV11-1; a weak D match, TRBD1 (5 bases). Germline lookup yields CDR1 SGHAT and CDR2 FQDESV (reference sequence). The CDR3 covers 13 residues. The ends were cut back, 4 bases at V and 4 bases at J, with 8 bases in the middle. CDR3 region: CASSSGPYNEQFF. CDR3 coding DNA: TGTGCCAGCAGCTCAGGGCCTTACAATGAGCAGTTCTTC. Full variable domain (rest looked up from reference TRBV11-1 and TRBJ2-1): EAEVAQSPRYKITEKSQAVAFWCDPISGHATLYWYRQILGQGPELLVQFQDESVVDDSQLPKDRFSAERLKGVDSTLKIQPAELGDSAMYLCASSSGPYNEQFFGPGTRLTVL.

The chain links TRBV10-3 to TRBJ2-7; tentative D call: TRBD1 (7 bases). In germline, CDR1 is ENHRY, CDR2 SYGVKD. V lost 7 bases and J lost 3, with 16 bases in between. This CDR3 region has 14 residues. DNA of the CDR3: TGTGCCATCACCCGGGGGCAGGGGGACTACGAGCAGTACTTC. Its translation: CAITRGQGDYEQYF.

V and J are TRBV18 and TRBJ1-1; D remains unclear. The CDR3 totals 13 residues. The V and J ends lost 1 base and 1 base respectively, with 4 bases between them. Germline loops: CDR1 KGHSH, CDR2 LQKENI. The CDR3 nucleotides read TGTGCCAGCTCACCACAGAGGAACACTGAAGCTTTCTTT. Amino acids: CASSPQRNTEAFF.

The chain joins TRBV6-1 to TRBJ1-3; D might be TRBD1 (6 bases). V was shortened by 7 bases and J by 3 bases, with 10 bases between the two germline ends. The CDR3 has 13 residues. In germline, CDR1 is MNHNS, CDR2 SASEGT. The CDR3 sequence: CASNRASGNTIYF. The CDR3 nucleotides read TGTGCCAGCAACAGGGCTAGTGGAAACACCATATATTTT.

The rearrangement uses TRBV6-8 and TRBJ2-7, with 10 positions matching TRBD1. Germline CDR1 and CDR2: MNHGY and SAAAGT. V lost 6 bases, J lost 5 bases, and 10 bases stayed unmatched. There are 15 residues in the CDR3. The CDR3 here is CASSKSGTGVNEQYF. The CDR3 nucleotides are TGTGCCAGCAGCAAATCGGGGACAGGGGTGAACGAGCAGTACTTC.

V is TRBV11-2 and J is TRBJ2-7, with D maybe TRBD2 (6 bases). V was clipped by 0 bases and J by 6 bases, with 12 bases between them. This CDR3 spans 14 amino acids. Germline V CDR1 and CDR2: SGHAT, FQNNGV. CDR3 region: CASSLDSWGGEQYF. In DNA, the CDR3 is TGTGCCAGCAGCTTAGATTCTTGGGGAGGCGAGCAGTACTTC.

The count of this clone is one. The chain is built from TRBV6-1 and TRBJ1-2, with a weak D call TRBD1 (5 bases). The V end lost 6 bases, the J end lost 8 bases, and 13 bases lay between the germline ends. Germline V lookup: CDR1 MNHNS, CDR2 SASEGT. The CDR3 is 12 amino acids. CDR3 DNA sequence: TGTGCCAGCAGGTCCGGGGGTGAAGGCTACACCTTC. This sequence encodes CASRSGGEGYTF.

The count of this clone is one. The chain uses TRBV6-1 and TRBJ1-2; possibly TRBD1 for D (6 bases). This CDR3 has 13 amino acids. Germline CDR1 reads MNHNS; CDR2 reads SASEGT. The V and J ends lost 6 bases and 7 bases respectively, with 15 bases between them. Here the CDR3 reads CASRRGGDGGYTF. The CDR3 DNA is TGTGCCAGCAGAAGGGGGGGCGATGGTGGCTACACCTTC.

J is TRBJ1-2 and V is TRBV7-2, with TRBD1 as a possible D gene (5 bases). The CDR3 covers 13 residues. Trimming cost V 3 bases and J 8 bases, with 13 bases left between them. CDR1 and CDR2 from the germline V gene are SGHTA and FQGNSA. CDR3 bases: TGTGCCAGCAGCTTTGGGGGGAACTTAGGCTACACCTTC. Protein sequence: CASSFGGNLGYTF.

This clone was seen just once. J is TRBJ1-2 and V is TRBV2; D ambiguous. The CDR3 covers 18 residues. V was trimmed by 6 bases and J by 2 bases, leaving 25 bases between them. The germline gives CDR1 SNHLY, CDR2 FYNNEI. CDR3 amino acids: CASSEKETESSSNYGYTF. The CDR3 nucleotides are TGTGCCAGCAGCGAGAAAGAGACTGAGTCGTCATCGAACTATGGCTACACCTTC.

The CDR3 sequence: CASSEYEADDNSPLHF. CDR3 in DNA: TGTGCCAGCAGTGAATATGAGGCCGACGATAATTCACCCCTCCACTTT. This chain joins TRBV6-1 and TRBJ1-6; D uncertain. Trimming cost V 2 bases and J 5 bases, with 13 bases left between them. The CDR3 covers 16 residues. CDR1 is MNHNS, CDR2 SASEGT, per germline.

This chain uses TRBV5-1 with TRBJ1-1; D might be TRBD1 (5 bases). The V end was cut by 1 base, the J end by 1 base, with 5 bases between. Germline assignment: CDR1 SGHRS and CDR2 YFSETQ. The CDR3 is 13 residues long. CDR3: CASSLQGNTEAFF. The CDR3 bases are TGCGCCAGCAGCTTGCAGGGGAACACTGAAGCTTTCTTT.

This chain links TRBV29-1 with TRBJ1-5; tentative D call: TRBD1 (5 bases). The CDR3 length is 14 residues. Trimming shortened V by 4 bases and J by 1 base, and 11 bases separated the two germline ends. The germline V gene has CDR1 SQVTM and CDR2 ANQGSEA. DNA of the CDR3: TGCAGCGTTGGGGGCCTTCTGAGCAATCAGCCCCAGCATTTT. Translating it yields CSVGGLLSNQPQHF.

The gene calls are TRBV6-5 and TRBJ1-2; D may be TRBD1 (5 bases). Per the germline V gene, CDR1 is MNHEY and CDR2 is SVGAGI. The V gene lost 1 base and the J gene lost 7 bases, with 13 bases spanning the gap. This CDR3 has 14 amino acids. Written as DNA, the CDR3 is TGTGCCAGCAGTTACTTGGGGGGTGGTGGTGGCTACACCTTC. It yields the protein CASSYLGGGGGYTF.

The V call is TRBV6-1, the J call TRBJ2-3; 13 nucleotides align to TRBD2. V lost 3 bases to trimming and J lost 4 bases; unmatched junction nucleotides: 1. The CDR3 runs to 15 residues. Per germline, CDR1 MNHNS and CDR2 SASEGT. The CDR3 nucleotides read TGTGCCAGCAGTGAGACTAGCGGGGGGCCAGATACGCAGTATTTT. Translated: CASSETSGGPDTQYF.

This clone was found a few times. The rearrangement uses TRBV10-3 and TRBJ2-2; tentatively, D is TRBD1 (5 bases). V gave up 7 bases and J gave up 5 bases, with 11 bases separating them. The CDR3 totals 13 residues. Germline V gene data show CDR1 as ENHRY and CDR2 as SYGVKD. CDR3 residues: CAIKATETGELFF. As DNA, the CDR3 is TGTGCCATCAAGGCGACAGAAACCGGGGAGCTGTTTTTT.